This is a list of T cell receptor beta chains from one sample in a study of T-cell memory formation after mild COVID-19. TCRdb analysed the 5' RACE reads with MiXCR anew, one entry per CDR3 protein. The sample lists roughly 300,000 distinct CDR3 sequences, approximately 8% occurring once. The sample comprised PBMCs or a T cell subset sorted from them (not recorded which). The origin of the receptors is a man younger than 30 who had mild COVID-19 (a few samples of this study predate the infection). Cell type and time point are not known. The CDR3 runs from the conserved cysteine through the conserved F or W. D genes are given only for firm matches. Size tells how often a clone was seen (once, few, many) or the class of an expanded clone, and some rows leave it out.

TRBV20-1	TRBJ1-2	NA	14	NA	TGCAGTGCTAGAGATCTCAGCCATGAGGGTGGCTACACCTTC	CSARDLSHEGGYTF
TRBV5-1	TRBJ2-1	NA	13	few	TGCGCCAGCAGCTTGTACCTCGAAAATGAGCAGTTCTTC	CASSLYLENEQFF
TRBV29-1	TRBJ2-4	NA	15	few	TGCAGCGTTGAAGAAAGGGAGTCGGGAAAAAACATTCAGTACTTC	CSVEERESGKNIQYF
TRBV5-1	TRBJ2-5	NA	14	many	TGCGCCAGCAGCTTGGGTCAGGGTGGGGAGACCCAGTACTTC	CASSLGQGGETQYF
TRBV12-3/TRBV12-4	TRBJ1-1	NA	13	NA	TGTGCCAGCAGTTTAACAGGGACCACTGAAGCTTTCTTT	CASSLTGTTEAFF
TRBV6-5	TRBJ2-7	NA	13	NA	TGTGCCAGCAGTTCGGTTCCTTCCTACGAGCAGTACTTC	CASSSVPSYEQYF
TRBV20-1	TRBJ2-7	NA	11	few	TGCAGTGCTACGACTAGATACGAGCAGTACTTC	CSATTRYEQYF
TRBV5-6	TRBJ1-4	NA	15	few	TGTGCCAGCAGCCCGTACAGGGCGGGAAATGAAAAACTGTTTTTT	CASSPYRAGNEKLFF
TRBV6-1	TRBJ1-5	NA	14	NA	TGTGCCAGCAGCCTCTCAAGAGGCAATCAGCCCCAGCATTTT	CASSLSRGNQPQHF
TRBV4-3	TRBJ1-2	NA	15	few	TGCGCCAGCAGCCGAACTCGACAGGATCTCTATGGCTACACCTTC	CASSRTRQDLYGYTF
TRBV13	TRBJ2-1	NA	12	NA	TGTGCCAGCAGCTTATCAGGGGCTGAGCAGTTCTTC	CASSLSGAEQFF
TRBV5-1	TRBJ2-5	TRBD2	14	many	TGCGCCAGCAGCGGGACTAGCTCGGGGGAGACCCAGTACTTC	CASSGTSSGETQYF
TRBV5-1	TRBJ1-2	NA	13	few	TGCGCCAGCAGCTTGGCCTTCGCCTATGGCTACACCTTC	CASSLAFAYGYTF
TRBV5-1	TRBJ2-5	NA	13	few	TGCGCCAGCAGCTTGGCGGCAGAAGAGACCCAGTACTTC	CASSLAAEETQYF
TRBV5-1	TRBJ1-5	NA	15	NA	TGCGCCAGCAGACCTTACAGGGCCCACAATCAGCCCCAGCATTTT	CASRPYRAHNQPQHF
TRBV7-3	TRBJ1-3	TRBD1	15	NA	TGTGCCAGCAGCCTATCAGGGGGGTATGGAAACACCATATATTTT	CASSLSGGYGNTIYF
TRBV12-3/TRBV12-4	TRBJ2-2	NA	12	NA	TGTGCCAGCCCGACGGGTGACGGGGAGCTGTTTTTT	CASPTGDGELFF
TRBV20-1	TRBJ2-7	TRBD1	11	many	TGCAGTGCACAGGGGGATGACGAGCAGTACTTC	CSAQGDDEQYF
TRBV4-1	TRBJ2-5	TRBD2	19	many	TGCGCCAGCAGCCAAGATCCAACTAGCGGGGATTGGGCCGGAGAGACCCAGTACTTC	CASSQDPTSGDWAGETQYF
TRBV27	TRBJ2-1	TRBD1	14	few	TGTGCCAGCAGTTTTGCCAGGGGGCAGGGTGAGCAGTTCTTC	CASSFARGQGEQFF
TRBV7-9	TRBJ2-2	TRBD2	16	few	TGTGCCAGCAGCTCTCCACTAGCGGGGGAGACCGGGGAGCTGTTTTTT	CASSSPLAGETGELFF
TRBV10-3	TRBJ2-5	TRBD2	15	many	TGTGCCATCCGGTCGGGAGGCGGGGACCAAGAGACCCAGTACTTC	CAIRSGGGDQETQYF
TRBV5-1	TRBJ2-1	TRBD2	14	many	TGCGCCAGCAGCTCACGGACTAGTAGCGATGAGCAGTTCTTC	CASSSRTSSDEQFF
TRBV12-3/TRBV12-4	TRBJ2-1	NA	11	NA	TGTGCCAGCAGTCCCGGGGTCCCCCGGTTCTTC	CASSPGVPRFF
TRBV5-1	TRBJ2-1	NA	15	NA	TGCGCCAGCAGCCTCCCGCGTGGGGGCAACAATGAGCAGTTCTTC	CASSLPRGGNNEQFF
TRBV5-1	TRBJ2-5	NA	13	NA	TGCGCCAGCAACCTTGGACTCCAGGAGACCCAGTACTTC	CASNLGLQETQYF
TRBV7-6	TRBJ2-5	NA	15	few	TGTGCCAGCAGCTTAGCGGGACACAAACAAGAGACCCAGTACTTC	CASSLAGHKQETQYF
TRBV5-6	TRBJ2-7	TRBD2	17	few	TGTGCCAGCAGCTTGGCTTTAGGACTAGCCCTCTCCTACGAGCAGTACTTC	CASSLALGLALSYEQYF
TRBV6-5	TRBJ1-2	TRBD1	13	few	TGTGCCAGCATGGGGTACAGGGGTGGTGGCTACACCTTC	CASMGYRGGGYTF
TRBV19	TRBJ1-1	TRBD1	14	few	TGTGCCAGTAAGACAGGGATTGGAAACACTGAAGCTTTCTTT	CASKTGIGNTEAFF
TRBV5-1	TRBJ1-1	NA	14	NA	TGCGCCAGCAGCTTGATAGGGGTGAACACTGAAGCTTTCTTT	CASSLIGVNTEAFF
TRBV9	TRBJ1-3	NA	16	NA	TGTGCCAGCAGCTCCCGGACCTACGGCTCTGGAAACACCATATATTTT	CASSSRTYGSGNTIYF
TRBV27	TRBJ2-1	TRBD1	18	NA	TGTGCCAGCAGTTGGGAATGGCAGGGGGCAATATTTACAAATGAGCAGTTCTTC	CASSWEWQGAIFTNEQFF
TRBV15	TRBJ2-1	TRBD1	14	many	TGTGCCACCAGCAGGGACAGGGGGCGCAATGAGCAGTTCTTC	CATSRDRGRNEQFF
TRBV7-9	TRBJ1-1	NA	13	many	TGTGCCAGCAGGTTCGGTGCGGACACTGAAGCTTTCTTT	CASRFGADTEAFF
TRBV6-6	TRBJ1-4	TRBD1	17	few	TGTGCCAGCAGTTGGGGGGGACAGGGAGCAACTAATGAAAAACTGTTTTTT	CASSWGGQGATNEKLFF
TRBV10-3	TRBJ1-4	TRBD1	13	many	TGTGCCGCCCGGACAGGGGAAAATGAAAAACTGTTTTTT	CAARTGENEKLFF
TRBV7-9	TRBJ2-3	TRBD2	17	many	TGTGCCAGCAGCCTCACAGGGACTAGCGGGGGGGCCCATACGCAGTATTTT	CASSLTGTSGGAHTQYF
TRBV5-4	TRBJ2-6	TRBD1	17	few	TGTGCCAGCAGCTTAGGGACAGGGGGCGCTGGGGCCAACGTCCTGACTTTC	CASSLGTGGAGANVLTF
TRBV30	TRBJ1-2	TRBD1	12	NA	TGTGCCTGGAATTCTAGGGGGCATGGCTACACCTTC	CAWNSRGHGYTF
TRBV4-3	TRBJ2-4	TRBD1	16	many	TGCGCCAGCAGCCAAGACCACGGGACAGGGAAAAACATTCAGTACTTC	CASSQDHGTGKNIQYF
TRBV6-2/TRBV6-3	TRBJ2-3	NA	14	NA	TGTGCCAGCTCTGGACGTGGGGAGAAAGATACGCAGTATTTT	CASSGRGEKDTQYF
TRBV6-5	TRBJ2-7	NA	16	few	TGTGCCAGCAGCCGTACGGGGCGGTTTGACTCCTACGAGCAGTACTTC	CASSRTGRFDSYEQYF
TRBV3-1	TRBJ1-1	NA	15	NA	TGTGCCAGCAGCCAAGATGTGCCCGGGAACACTGAAGCTTTCTTT	CASSQDVPGNTEAFF
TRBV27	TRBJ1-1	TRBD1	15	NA	TGTGCCAGCAAACGGACAGGGGCAGTAGGCACTGAAGCTTTCTTT	CASKRTGAVGTEAFF
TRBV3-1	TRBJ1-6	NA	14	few	TGTGCCAGCAGCCAAGAGAGGACAAGCTCACCCCTCCACTTT	CASSQERTSSPLHF
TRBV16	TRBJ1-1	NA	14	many	TGTGCCAGCAGCCAATCTCAGGGGTCCACTGAAGCTTTCTTT	CASSQSQGSTEAFF
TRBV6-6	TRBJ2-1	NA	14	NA	TGTGCCAGCAGCCGGGCCTTGGCGAGCAATGAGCAGTTCTTC	CASSRALASNEQFF
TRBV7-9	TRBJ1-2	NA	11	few	TGTGCCAGCAGCTTCCGACAGACCAGCACCTTC	CASSFRQTSTF
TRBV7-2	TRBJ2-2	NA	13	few	TGTGCCAGCAGCCCCCTAGGGGCCGGGGAGCTGTTTTTT	CASSPLGAGELFF
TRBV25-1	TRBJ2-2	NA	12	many	TGTGCCAGCAGTGAATTTAACGGGGAGCTGTTTTTT	CASSEFNGELFF
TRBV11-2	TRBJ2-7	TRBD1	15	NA	TGTGCCAGCTCCCCTCGTTGGCAGGGGGCCTACGAGCAGTACTTC	CASSPRWQGAYEQYF
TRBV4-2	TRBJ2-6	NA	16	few	TGTGCCAGCAGCCAATTTTTGGCCTCTGGGGCCAACGTCCTGACTTTC	CASSQFLASGANVLTF